The next 12 T cell receptor beta chains were all read from a single sample in a study of PD-1 blockade in classical Hodgkin lymphoma. TCRdb keeps only in-frame clones here, not all; method: immunoSEQ multiplex PCR. Of roughly 140,000 clones in the sample, less than 80% were seen once. Every patient had relapsed following autologous stem cell transplantation, and cohorts differed in brentuximab vedotin exposure. The sequences come from peripheral blood mononuclear cells (PBMCs), collected before the second cycle of nivolumab. These receptor sequences come from a human donor with classical Hodgkin lymphoma.

The CDR3 sequence is CASSPGQGATYGYTF. In DNA form, the CDR3 reads TGTGCCAGCAGTCCAGGACAGGGGGCGACGTATGGCTACACCTTC. The chain uses TRBV27 and TRBJ1-2, with 11 bases identical to TRBD1. From germline, CDR1 is MNHEY and CDR2 SMNVEV (reference sequence). V dropped 5 bases and J dropped 5; count of bases not matched to a gene: 7. There are 15 residues in the CDR3.

The gene calls are TRBV9 and TRBJ1-5; D possibly corresponds to TRBD1 (5 bases). The CDR3 has 14 amino acids. Looked up from germline, CDR1 is SGDLS and CDR2 is YYNGEE. V was clipped by 4 bases and J by 4 bases, with 12 bases between them. The DNA for the CDR3 is TGTGCCAGCAGCATAACGGGGGAGAATCAGCCCCAGCATTTT. Its translation is CASSITGENQPQHF.

J is TRBJ1-2 and V is TRBV5-4, with D maybe TRBD1 (5 bases). The length of the CDR3 is 17 residues. CDR1 SGHNT and CDR2 YYREEE come from the germline V gene (reference sequence). V lost 4 bases to trimming and J lost 7 bases, with 26 bases between them. The CDR3 bases are TGTGCCAGCAGCCCAACGGGACCTTCCGTAGGGTCCATTGGCTACACCTTC. Translated: CASSPTGPSVGSIGYTF.

The V call is TRBV6-5, the J call TRBJ2-7; D unresolved. Germline CDR1 and CDR2: MNHEY and SVGAGI. The CDR3 length is 13 residues. Trimming took off 2 bases at V and 2 bases at J, with 7 bases between the two ends. The CDR3 DNA sequence: TGTGCCAGCAGTTACGTCGCTACCTACGAGCAGTACTTC. It is translated as CASSYVATYEQYF.

The V call is TRBV7-8, the J call TRBJ2-5; D is ambiguous. From germline, CDR1 is SGHVS and CDR2 FQNEAQ. The V end lost 8 bases, the J end lost 0 bases, and 7 bases lay between the germline ends. CDR3 length: 12 amino acids. CDR3 sequence (DNA): TGTGCCAGCGGCCAGTACCAAGAGACCCAGTACTTC. Its protein is CASGQYQETQYF.

The gene calls are TRBV6-5 and TRBJ1-2; 8 bases agree with TRBD1. From germline, CDR1 is MNHEY and CDR2 SVGAGI. CDR3 length equals 15 residues. Unmatched junction bases numbered 6, after V lost 2 bases and J lost 4 bases. As DNA, the CDR3 is TGTGCCAGCAGTTACCGTGCAGGGGGCAGCTATGGCTACACCTTC. Residues: CASSYRAGGSYGYTF.

CDR3 amino acids: CASSSINEKLFF. As DNA, the CDR3 is TGTGCCAGCAGCTCCATTAATGAAAAACTGTTTTTT. The V call is TRBV28, the J call TRBJ1-4, with D hard to call. There are 12 residues in the CDR3. Trimming shortened V by 6 bases and J by 4 bases, and 6 bases separated the two germline ends. Per germline, CDR1 MDHEN and CDR2 SYDVKM.

The chain carries TRBV19 and TRBJ1-4; possibly TRBD1 for D (5 bases). The germline V gene has CDR1 LNHDA and CDR2 SQIVND (reference sequence). The CDR3 runs 14 residues. The V gene lost 4 bases and the J gene lost 6 bases, with 12 bases spanning the gap. CDR3: CASSTGLWDEKLFF. CDR3 bases: TGTGCCAGTAGTACGGGACTGTGGGATGAAAAACTGTTTTTT.

This clone was observed a handful of times. This sequence joins TRBV7-8 and TRBJ2-3; D tentatively fits TRBD1 or TRBD2 (5 bases each). V lost 3 bases and J lost 0, with 13 bases in between. This CDR3 spans 16 amino acids. The V gene's germline CDR1 is SGHVS and CDR2 FQNEAQ. Here the CDR3 reads CASSFMGRSSTDTQYF. For the CDR3, the DNA is TGTGCCAGCAGCTTCATGGGACGGTCTAGCACAGATACGCAGTATTTT.

The rearrangement links TRBV2 to TRBJ1-5; D uncertain. The CDR3 loop spans 13 amino acids. Trimming pared 7 bases from V and 4 bases from J, leaving 11 bases between. Germline V CDR1 and CDR2: SNHLY, FYNNEI. The CDR3 region is CASKEEVNQPQHF. CDR3 sequence (DNA): TGTGCCAGCAAGGAAGAGGTGAATCAGCCCCAGCATTTT.

This clone appeared once. The CDR3 DNA reads as TGTGCCATCAGTGAGGGAGGGGGCGCACAGCTTTACGAGCAGTACTTC. It encodes CAISEGGGAQLYEQYF. This chain uses TRBV10-3 with TRBJ2-7; D perhaps matches TRBD1 (7 bases). Trimming shortened V by 2 bases and J by 4 bases, and 18 bases separated the two germline ends. This CDR3 spans 16 amino acids. In germline, CDR1 is ENHRY, CDR2 SYGVKD.

The chain couples TRBV7-2 to TRBJ1-5, with D unresolved. Germline lookup yields CDR1 SGHTA and CDR2 FQGNSA. V lost 5 bases and J 3 bases, leaving 20 bases between the germline ends. CDR3 size: 17 residues. For the CDR3, the DNA is TGTGCCAGCAGCCCCCACCCCGCCTCCTCAGCCAATCAGCCCCAGCATTTT. Translated, it gives CASSPHPASSANQPQHF.